The 31 T cell receptor beta chains presented below share a single source sample, sequenced in a study of T-cell reconstitution after alpha-beta-depleted transplantation in children. The library targeted TCRbeta and was prepared with unique molecular identifiers. MiXCR, applied by TCRdb to the PCR reads, yields one record per CDR3 protein. The data contain 700,000 to 850,000 distinct CDR3 sequences, roughly 16% of them seen just once; the ten biggest clones take up around 5.3%. The sequencing used PBMCs, mostly from graft donor cells, collected 360 days after TCRalphabeta/CD19-depleted stem cell transplant. These receptors were obtained from a male patient aged 5 to 17 who had a stem cell transplant for acute lymphoblastic leukemia, so the T cells may come from the graft donor.

This clonotype was seen many times. The rearrangement uses TRBV4-1 and TRBJ2-3; D call uncertain. CDR1 and CDR2 (germline): MGHRA, YSYEKL. This CDR3 spans 15 amino acids. V was shortened by 1 base and J by 8 bases, with 16 bases between the two germline ends. CDR3 in DNA: TGCGCCAGCAGCCAAGTGGCCCTGGTTGGGGTTACGCAGTATTTT. This sequence encodes CASSQVALVGVTQYF.

This clonotype was detected only a few times. The chain links TRBV7-9 to TRBJ2-5, with 12 nucleotides matching TRBD1. The ends lost 5 bases at V and 6 bases at J; junction bases unmatched: 4. Germline V gene lookup returns CDR1 SEHNR and CDR2 FQNEAQ (reference sequence). CDR3 length: 14 residues. This CDR3 is CASSGTGGRKTQYF. The CDR3 DNA reads TGTGCCAGCAGCGGGACAGGGGGCAGGAAGACCCAGTACTTC.

The chain couples TRBV7-9 to TRBJ2-3; maybe TRBD2 (6 bases). V shed 1 base and J shed 4 bases, with 15 bases lying between them. CDR1 and CDR2 from the germline V gene are SEHNR and FQNEAQ (reference sequence). The CDR3 loop spans 16 amino acids. The CDR3 is CASSLVWDPSADTQYF. CDR3 nucleotides: TGTGCCAGCAGCTTAGTTTGGGATCCTAGCGCAGATACGCAGTATTTT.

This clonotype was recorded a few times. CDR3: CASSTLGASWRETQYF. CDR3 sequence (DNA): TGTGCCAGCAGCACCTTAGGGGCGTCCTGGAGGGAGACCCAGTACTTC. This sequence joins TRBV7-7 and TRBJ2-5; D is possibly TRBD1 or TRBD2 (5 bases each). V was trimmed by 5 bases and J by 5 bases, leaving 21 bases between them. In germline, CDR1 is SSHAT, CDR2 FNYEAQ (reference sequence). This CDR3 is built from 16 residues.

A few counts support this clonotype. This chain joins TRBV7-8 and TRBJ2-3; no clear D. Trimming shortened V by 2 bases and J by 2 bases, and 14 bases separated the two germline ends. This CDR3 is 16 amino acids long. In germline, CDR1 is SGHVS, CDR2 FQNEAQ. The CDR3 nucleotides read TGTGCCAGCAGCTTAAGATCCTCGCTCAACACAGATACGCAGTATTTT. Translated, it gives CASSLRSSLNTDTQYF. The variable domain in full, completed from reference TRBV7-8 and TRBJ2-3, reads GAGVSQSPRYKVAKRGQDVALRCDPISGHVSLFWYQQALGQGPEFLTYFQNEAQLDKSGLPSDRFFAERPEGSVSTLKIQRTQQEDSAVYLCASSLRSSLNTDTQYFGPGTRLTVL.

This clonotype was recorded a few times. This chain joins TRBV20-1 and TRBJ2-3; TRBD2 is a possible D gene (6 bases). This CDR3 comprises 14 residues. V was shortened by 5 bases and J by 1 base, with 13 bases between the two germline ends. Germline V gives CDR1 DFQATT, CDR2 SNEGSKA (reference sequence). DNA of the CDR3: TGCAGTGCTTACGGTAGCGGACGCACAGATACGCAGTATTTT. Translation: CSAYGSGRTDTQYF.

The table lists this clonotype with a few counts. This rearrangement joins TRBV29-1 to TRBJ2-5, with D unresolved. The V end was cut by 1 base, the J end by 0 bases, with 15 bases between. The length of the CDR3 is 16 residues. The germline V gene has CDR1 SQVTM and CDR2 ANQGSEA. CDR3 residues: CSVEGGPNPYQETQYF. CDR3 coding DNA: TGCAGCGTTGAAGGTGGACCGAACCCGTACCAAGAGACCCAGTACTTC.

This chain's CDR3 is CASSLPTSGRARSYNEQFF. The CDR3 bases are TGTGCCAGCAGTTTGCCGACTAGCGGGAGGGCGAGGTCCTACAATGAGCAGTTCTTC. This chain links TRBV6-5 with TRBJ2-1, with 14 nucleotides matching TRBD2. Germline V gives CDR1 MNHEY, CDR2 SVGAGI. With 4 bases clipped from V and 1 base from J, the junction kept 9 bases outside the gene matches. This CDR3 contains 19 residues.

This clonotype has just a few counts. This chain connects TRBV24-1 to TRBJ2-7; tentative D call: TRBD1 (6 bases). This CDR3 region has 15 residues. The germline V and J ends were trimmed by 5 bases and 2 bases, with 15 bases remaining between them. Germline loops: CDR1 KGHDR, CDR2 SFDVKD. The CDR3 loop is CATSAYRDNTYEQYF. The CDR3 DNA sequence: TGTGCCACCAGTGCTTACCGGGACAACACCTACGAGCAGTACTTC.

The sample holds a few counts of this clonotype. The CDR3 loop is CSTESGTGDEQYF. CDR3 bases: TGCAGCACTGAATCCGGGACAGGGGACGAGCAGTACTTC. The chain links TRBV29-1 to TRBJ2-7; 10 bases align to TRBD1. Germline CDR1 SQVTM, CDR2 ANQGSEA. There are 13 residues in the CDR3. V shed 8 bases and J 5 bases; nucleotides not matched to a gene: 9.

Only a few counts were recorded for this clonotype. The chain couples TRBV7-4 to TRBJ2-7; 11 bases are a match to TRBD2. V lost 5 bases to trimming and J lost 3 bases; unmatched junction nucleotides: 9. Per germline, CDR1 SGHVT and CDR2 SQSDAQ. CDR3 length: 16 residues. DNA for the CDR3: TGTGCCAGCAGCCTCAGACTAGCGGGACCCTACTACGAGCAGTACTTC. Translated: CASSLRLAGPYYEQYF.

This rearrangement joins TRBV3-1 to TRBJ2-7; the match to TRBD2 covers 13 bases. From germline, CDR1 is LGHDT and CDR2 YNNKEL (reference sequence). The CDR3 covers 15 residues. Trimming cost V 4 bases and J 6 bases; bases outside gene matches: 6. Written as DNA, the CDR3 is TGTGCCAGCAGCCCCCGGACTAGCGGGAGCCGCGAGCAGTACTTC. It encodes CASSPRTSGSREQYF.

This clonotype turned up a few times. The gene calls are TRBV14 and TRBJ2-2; TRBD2 matches at 8 bases. The CDR3 is made up of 17 amino acids. Germline V gene sequence: CDR1 SGHDN, CDR2 FVKESK. V lost 8 bases, J lost 0 bases, and 11 bases stayed unmatched. The CDR3 protein is CASRRGGPHPNTGELFF. The CDR3 nucleotides are TGTGCCAGCCGCCGGGGGGGTCCTCACCCGAACACCGGGGAGCTGTTTTTT.

The chain couples TRBV9 to TRBJ1-2, with D perhaps TRBD1 (6 bases). Germline V lookup: CDR1 SGDLS, CDR2 YYNGEE. V dropped 3 bases and J dropped 2 bases, with 14 bases sitting between them. The CDR3 runs to 15 residues. CDR3 sequence reads: CASSAQTGGNYGYTF. CDR3 bases: TGTGCCAGCAGCGCCCAGACAGGCGGGAACTATGGCTACACCTTC. The entire variable domain, with the rest obtained from reference TRBV9 and TRBJ1-2, is as follows: DSGVTQTPKHLITATGQRVTLRCSPRSGDLSVYWYQQSLDQGLQFLIQYYNGEERAKGNILERFSAQQFPDLHSELNLSSLELGDSALYFCASSAQTGGNYGYTFGSGTRLTVV.

This clonotype was seen ten or more times. This sequence joins TRBV5-1 and TRBJ2-7, with TRBD1 matching 8 bases. CDR1 and CDR2 from the germline V gene are SGHRS and YFSETQ. There are 16 residues in the CDR3. V was pared by 4 bases and J by 2 bases, with 11 bases of the junction left unmatched. The CDR3 DNA reads as TGCGCCAGCAGCATGAGTATTGTACAGGGGGCCTACGAGCAGTACTTC. It encodes CASSMSIVQGAYEQYF.

J is TRBJ2-3 and V is TRBV2; tentatively, D is TRBD1 (6 bases). Germline V gene sequence: CDR1 SNHLY, CDR2 FYNNEI. Trimming pared 0 bases from V and 4 bases from J, leaving 8 bases between. The CDR3 length is 14 residues. The CDR3 bases are TGTGCCAGCAGTGAAGCGCACAGGGCAGATACGCAGTATTTT. Translated: CASSEAHRADTQYF.

This sequence joins TRBV11-2 and TRBJ2-1; D might be TRBD2 (5 bases). Germline loops: CDR1 SGHAT, CDR2 FQNNGV. CDR3 size: 14 residues. Trimming pared 0 bases from V and 8 bases from J, leaving 11 bases between. CDR3 residues: CASSLDGETHEQFF. The DNA of the CDR3 is TGTGCCAGCAGCTTAGACGGGGAAACGCATGAGCAGTTCTTC.

This clonotype was counted ten times or more. This sequence joins TRBV15 and TRBJ2-7; tentative D call: TRBD2 (6 bases). The V gene's germline CDR1 is LNHNV and CDR2 YYDKDF (reference sequence). The V end lost 1 base, the J end lost 4 bases, and 20 bases lay between the germline ends. The CDR3 length is 17 residues. CDR3 nucleotide sequence: TGTGCCACCAGCAGAGGATGGGCTGGCGGGAAGGGGTACGAGCAGTACTTC. Encoded protein: CATSRGWAGGKGYEQYF.

This clonotype was recorded a few times. The CDR3 loop reads CSARSVLAGGPWTYEQYF. CDR3 DNA sequence: TGCAGTGCTAGAAGTGTGCTAGCGGGAGGGCCCTGGACCTACGAGCAGTACTTC. J is TRBJ2-7 and V is TRBV20-1; TRBD2 matches 12 bases. This CDR3 contains 18 residues. V shed 2 bases and J 2 bases; nucleotides not matched to a gene: 13. In germline, CDR1 is DFQATT, CDR2 SNEGSKA (reference sequence).

A few counts support this clonotype. The J gene is TRBJ2-6, the V gene TRBV12-3 or TRBV12-4; TRBD1 matches at 9 bases. The CDR3 sequence is 17 residues long. J was trimmed by 1 base and V by 4 bases; bases with no gene match: 5. The CDR3 loop reads CASSWGTGWSGANVLTF. The CDR3, as DNA: TGTGCCAGCAGTTGGGGGACAGGGTGGTCTGGGGCCAACGTCCTGACTTTC.

The chain's CDR3 is CATSSTGTKETQYF. Here the CDR3 DNA reads TGTGCCACCAGCAGCACCGGGACCAAAGAGACCCAGTACTTC. This chain uses TRBV15 with TRBJ2-5; D may correspond to TRBD1 or TRBD2 (5 bases each). CDR3 length equals 14 residues. V was pared by 3 bases and J by 3 bases, with 11 bases between. Germline V gene lookup returns CDR1 LNHNV and CDR2 YYDKDF (reference sequence).

In this sample, this clonotype turned up a few times. V is TRBV14 and J is TRBJ2-1; 8 bases align to TRBD1. The CDR3 is 13 amino acids. Germline CDR1 and CDR2: SGHDN and FVKESK. V was pared by 4 bases and J by 13 bases, with 9 bases of the junction left unmatched. CDR3 sequence reads: CASSPDRDIPQFF. CDR3 nucleotide sequence: TGTGCCAGCAGCCCGGACAGGGACATTCCCCAGTTCTTC.

This clonotype was seen only a few times. The chain recombines TRBV29-1 with TRBJ2-7; D might be TRBD1 (6 bases). In germline, CDR1 is SQVTM, CDR2 ANQGSEA. The CDR3 has 15 amino acids. Trimming pared 0 bases from V and 1 base from J, leaving 13 bases between. CDR3 residues: CSVEDGRQASYEQYF. For the CDR3, the DNA is TGCAGCGTTGAAGATGGCCGACAGGCGTCCTACGAGCAGTACTTC.

The gene calls are TRBV12-3 or TRBV12-4 and TRBJ2-5, with D perhaps matching TRBD2 (6 bases). The CDR3 covers 14 residues. Trimming took off 6 bases at V and 4 bases at J, with 15 bases between the two ends. This CDR3 is CASRGTGRGETQYF. Here the CDR3 DNA reads TGTGCCAGCAGAGGCACCGGGCGGGGAGAGACCCAGTACTTC.

This clonotype came up many times. This rearrangement joins TRBV25-1 to TRBJ2-7, with D possibly TRBD1 on 5 matching bases. The V gene lost 3 bases and the J gene lost 0 bases, with 18 bases spanning the gap. Germline V gene sequence: CDR1 MGHDK, CDR2 SYGVNS. The CDR3 runs 17 residues. Written as DNA, the CDR3 is TGTGCCAGCAGTGAGTTTGGGGCAGGGCTGAGCTCCTACGAGCAGTACTTC. Amino acid sequence: CASSEFGAGLSSYEQYF.

The V call is TRBV25-1, the J call TRBJ2-3; D uncertain. The CDR3 length is 14 residues. Germline V gene lookup returns CDR1 MGHDK and CDR2 SYGVNS. Trimming removed 4 bases from V and 4 bases from J, with 12 bases in between. The DNA for the CDR3 is TGTGCCAGCAGTGTCTGGGCCCCCGCAGATACGCAGTATTTT. Its protein product is CASSVWAPADTQYF.

This clonotype has more than one count but fewer than ten. This chain joins TRBV20-1 and TRBJ2-2; TRBD2 matches 10 bases. Germline trimming cut 0 bases from V and 5 bases from J; bases unmatched to any gene: 6. CDR1 and CDR2 from the germline V gene are DFQATT and SNEGSKA (reference sequence). The length of the CDR3 is 16 residues. CDR3 amino acids: CSARDRAGGRTGELFF. In DNA form, the CDR3 reads TGCAGTGCTAGAGATCGAGCGGGAGGGCGAACCGGGGAGCTGTTTTTT.

This clonotype was seen repeatedly, ten times or more. This sequence joins TRBV7-7 and TRBJ2-1; D unresolved. This CDR3 comprises 13 residues. Trimming cost V 4 bases and J 4 bases, with 8 bases left between them. Per germline, CDR1 SSHAT and CDR2 FNYEAQ (reference sequence). For the CDR3, the DNA is TGTGCCAGCAGCTCAAGGGAATACAATGAGCAGTTCTTC. As protein: CASSSREYNEQFF.

The chain joins TRBV7-6 to TRBJ2-5, with TRBD2 as a possible D gene (6 bases). Trimming cost V 3 bases and J 1 base, with 12 bases left between them. Per germline, CDR1 SGHVS and CDR2 FNYEAQ. The CDR3 is made up of 15 amino acids. The CDR3: CASSFIAEFQETQYF. For the CDR3, the DNA is TGTGCCAGCAGCTTTATAGCGGAGTTCCAAGAGACCCAGTACTTC.

The chain carries TRBV5-1 and TRBJ2-7; TRBD1 matches at 7 bases. Looked up from germline, CDR1 is SGHRS and CDR2 is YFSETQ. There are 15 residues in the CDR3. V lost 3 bases, J lost 5 bases, and 11 bases stayed unmatched. The CDR3, as DNA: TGCGCCAGCAGCTCTCGGGACAGCTCGGGGAACGAGCAGTACTTC. Its translation is CASSSRDSSGNEQYF. The whole variable domain, remainder taken from reference TRBV5-1 and TRBJ2-7, is KAGVTQTPRYLIKTRGQQVTLSCSPISGHRSVSWYQQTPGQGLQFLFEYFSETQRNKGNFPGRFSGRQFSNSRSEMNVSTLELGDSALYLCASSSRDSSGNEQYFGPGTRLTVT.

This clonotype was observed a handful of times. The CDR3 reads CASGFISQGRTEAFF. CDR3 bases: TGTGCTAGTGGTTTTATATCACAGGGTCGAACTGAAGCTTTCTTT. The chain has TRBV12-5 and TRBJ1-1, with D perhaps TRBD1 (6 bases). Germline V gives CDR1 LGHNT, CDR2 FRNRAP. The germline V and J ends were trimmed by 3 bases and 5 bases, with 16 bases remaining between them. The CDR3 is made up of 15 amino acids.